Listed here is a single TCR beta chain. These data come from a study of blood T cell repertoires in COVID-19. For the study at large: PBMCs, B-cell-depleted T cells, or T cells provided the cDNA or gDNA that made up the material.

Sequencing was performed with immunoSEQ multiplex PCR; in TCRdb, only in-frame clones are kept and a portion is missing. This sample carries a few hundred thousand clones, roughly 86% of them seen once, and the ten largest clones take approximately 1%. Germline assignment: CDR1 SQVTM and CDR2 ANQGSEA. This CDR3 has 12 residues. V gave up 4 bases and J gave up 8 bases, with 12 bases separating them. This sequence originates from a human donor with acute or convalescent COVID-19. The donor label of this sample is uncertain. The V and J genes are TRBV29-1 and TRBJ2-1, with a weak D call TRBD1 (5 bases). The sample taken for sequencing was peripheral blood. The CDR3 DNA is TGCAGCGTTGTCAGGTTAGGGGATGAGCAGTTCTTC. Residues: CSVVRLGDEQFF.